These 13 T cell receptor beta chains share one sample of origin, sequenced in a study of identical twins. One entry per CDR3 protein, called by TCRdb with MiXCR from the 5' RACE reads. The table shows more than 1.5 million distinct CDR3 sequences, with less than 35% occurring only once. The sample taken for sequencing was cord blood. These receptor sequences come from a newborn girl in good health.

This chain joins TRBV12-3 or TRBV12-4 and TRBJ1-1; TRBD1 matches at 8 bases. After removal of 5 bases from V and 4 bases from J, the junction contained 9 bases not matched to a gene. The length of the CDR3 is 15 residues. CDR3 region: CASSARQGSGTEAFF. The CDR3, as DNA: TGTGCCAGCAGTGCCCGACAGGGGAGTGGCACTGAAGCTTTCTTT.

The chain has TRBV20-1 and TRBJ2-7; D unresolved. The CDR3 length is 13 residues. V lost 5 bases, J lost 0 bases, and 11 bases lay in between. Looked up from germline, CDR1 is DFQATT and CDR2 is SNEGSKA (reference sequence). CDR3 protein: CSAGSRTSYEQYF. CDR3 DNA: TGCAGTGCTGGATCCCGGACCTCCTACGAGCAGTACTTC.

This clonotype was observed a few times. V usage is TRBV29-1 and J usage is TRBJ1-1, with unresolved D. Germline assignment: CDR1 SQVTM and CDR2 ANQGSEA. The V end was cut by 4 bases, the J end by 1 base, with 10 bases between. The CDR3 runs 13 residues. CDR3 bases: TGCAGCGTTGGGTACGGACCGAACACTGAAGCTTTCTTT. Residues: CSVGYGPNTEAFF. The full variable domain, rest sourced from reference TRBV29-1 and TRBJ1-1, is SAVISQKPSRDICQRGTSLTIQCQVDSQVTMMFWYRQQPGQSLTLIATANQGSEATYESGFVIDKFPISRPNLTFSTLTVSNMSPEDSSIYLCSVGYGPNTEAFFGQGTRLTVV.

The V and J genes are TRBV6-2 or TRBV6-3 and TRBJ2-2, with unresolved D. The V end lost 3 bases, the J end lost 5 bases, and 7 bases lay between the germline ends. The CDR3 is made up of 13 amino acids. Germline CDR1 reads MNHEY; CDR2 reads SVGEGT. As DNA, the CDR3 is TGTGCCAGCAGTTATCGGGTGACCGGGGAGCTGTTTTTT. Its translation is CASSYRVTGELFF.

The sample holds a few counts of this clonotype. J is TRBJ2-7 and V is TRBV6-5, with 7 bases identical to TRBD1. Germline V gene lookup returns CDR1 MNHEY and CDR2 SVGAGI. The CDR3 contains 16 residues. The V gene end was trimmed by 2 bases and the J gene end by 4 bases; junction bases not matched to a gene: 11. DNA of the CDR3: TGTGCCAGCAGTTACCACGAAGGGACAGCCAGTTACGAGCAGTACTTC. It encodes CASSYHEGTASYEQYF.

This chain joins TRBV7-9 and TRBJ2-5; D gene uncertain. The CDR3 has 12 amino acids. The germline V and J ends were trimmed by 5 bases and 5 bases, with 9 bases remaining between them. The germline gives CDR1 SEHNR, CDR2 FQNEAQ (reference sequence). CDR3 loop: CASSVIRETQYF. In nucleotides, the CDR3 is TGTGCCAGCAGCGTAATCCGGGAGACCCAGTACTTC. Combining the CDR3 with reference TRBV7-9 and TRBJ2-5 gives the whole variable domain DTGVSQNPRHKITKRGQNVTFRCDPISEHNRLYWYRQTLGQGPEFLTYFQNEAQLEKSRLLSDRFSAERPKGSFSTLEIQRTEQGDSAMYLCASSVIRETQYFGPGTRLLVL.

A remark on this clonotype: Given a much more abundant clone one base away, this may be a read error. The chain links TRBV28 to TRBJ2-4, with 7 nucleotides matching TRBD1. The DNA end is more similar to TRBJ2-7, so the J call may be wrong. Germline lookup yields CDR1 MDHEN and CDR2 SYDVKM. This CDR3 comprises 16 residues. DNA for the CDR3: TGTGCCAGCAGCTACAATATGACAGGGTCGGTCTACGAGCAGTACTTC. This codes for CASSYNMTGSVYEQYF.

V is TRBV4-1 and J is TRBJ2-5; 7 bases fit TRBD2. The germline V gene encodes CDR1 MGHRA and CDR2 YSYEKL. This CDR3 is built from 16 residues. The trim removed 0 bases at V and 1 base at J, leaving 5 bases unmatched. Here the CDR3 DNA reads TGCGCCAGCAGCCAAGAAACAGCGGGACGCCAAGAGACCCAGTACTTC. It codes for CASSQETAGRQETQYF.

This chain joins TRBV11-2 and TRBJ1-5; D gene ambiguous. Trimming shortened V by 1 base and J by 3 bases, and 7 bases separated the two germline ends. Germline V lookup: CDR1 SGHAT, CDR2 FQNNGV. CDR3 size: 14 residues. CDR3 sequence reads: CASSLAQVNQPQHF. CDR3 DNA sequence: TGTGCCAGCAGCTTAGCCCAGGTCAATCAGCCCCAGCATTTT.

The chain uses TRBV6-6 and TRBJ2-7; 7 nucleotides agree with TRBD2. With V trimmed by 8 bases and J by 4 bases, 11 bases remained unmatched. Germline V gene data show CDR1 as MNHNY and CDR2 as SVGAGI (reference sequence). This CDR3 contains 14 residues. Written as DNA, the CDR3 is TGTGCCAGCTTCGATCCCGGGAGGTCGTACGAGCAGTACTTC. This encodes CASFDPGRSYEQYF.

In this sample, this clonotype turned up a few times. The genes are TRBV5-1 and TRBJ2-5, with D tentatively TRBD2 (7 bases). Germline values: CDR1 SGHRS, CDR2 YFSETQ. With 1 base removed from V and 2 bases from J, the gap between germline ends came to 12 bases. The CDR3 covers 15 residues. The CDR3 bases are TGCGCCAGCAGCTTGCTCAGGGGAGGGCAAGAGACCCAGTACTTC. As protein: CASSLLRGGQETQYF.

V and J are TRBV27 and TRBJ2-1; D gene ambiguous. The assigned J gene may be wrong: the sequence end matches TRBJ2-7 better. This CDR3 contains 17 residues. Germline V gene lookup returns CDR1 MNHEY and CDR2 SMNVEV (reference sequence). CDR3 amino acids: CASSPPVLQSSYNEQYF. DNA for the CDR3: TGTGCCAGCAGTCCCCCCGTCCTGCAGAGCTCCTACAATGAGCAGTACTTC.

The CDR3 DNA is TGTGCCAGCAGCCAAGAATTCGCTAGGGGGCAGTTCTTC. This sequence encodes CASSQEFARGQFF. V and J are TRBV14 and TRBJ2-1, with D tentatively TRBD1 (5 bases). CDR3 length: 13 residues. Germline loops: CDR1 SGHDN, CDR2 FVKESK. V gave up 0 bases and J gave up 12 bases, with 12 bases separating them.